The 2 T cell receptor beta chains in this list originate from one sample, sequenced in a study of technical replicates of blood from a few donors (dated by TCRdb to 2015 to 2018). Libraries were constructed by the immunoSEQ multiplex PCR assay. What TCRdb holds here is the immuneACCESS table cut down to in-frame rearrangements. Part of the clones is not present; checked against another copy, under half of the missing clones reflect an unresolved V gene, and the others are unexplained. For this sample the table gives 79,000 or so clones, of which roughly nine tenths were detected only once. The ten largest make up around 0.24% of the sample. Material for sequencing was T cells isolated from PBMCs. The origin of the receptors is a human donor in good health.

This chain connects TRBV19 to TRBJ2-1, with 13 positions matching TRBD2. Per the germline V gene, CDR1 is LNHDA and CDR2 is SQIVND (reference sequence). J was trimmed by 7 bases and V by 3 bases; bases with no gene match: 6. CDR3 length: 16 amino acids. The CDR3 reads CASSIGTSGIGNEQFF. CDR3 sequence (DNA): TGTGCCAGTAGTATCGGGACTAGCGGGATCGGTAATGAGCAGTTCTTC. Drawing the rest from reference TRBV19 and TRBJ2-1, the complete variable domain is DGGITQSPKYLFRKEGQNVTLSCEQNLNHDAMYWYRQDPGQGLRLIYYSQIVNDFQKGDIAEGYSVSREKKESFPLTVTSAQKNPTAFYLCASSIGTSGIGNEQFFGPGTRLTVL.

The gene calls are TRBV27 and TRBJ2-1, with 10 bases fitting TRBD2. The CDR3 has 14 amino acids. Losses at the gene ends were 4 bases for V and 6 bases for J; bases not matched to a gene: 3. CDR1 is MNHEY, CDR2 SMNVEV, per germline (reference sequence). CDR3 amino acids: CASSWASGSNEQFF. The CDR3 DNA reads as TGTGCCAGCAGTTGGGCTAGCGGGAGCAATGAGCAGTTCTTC.